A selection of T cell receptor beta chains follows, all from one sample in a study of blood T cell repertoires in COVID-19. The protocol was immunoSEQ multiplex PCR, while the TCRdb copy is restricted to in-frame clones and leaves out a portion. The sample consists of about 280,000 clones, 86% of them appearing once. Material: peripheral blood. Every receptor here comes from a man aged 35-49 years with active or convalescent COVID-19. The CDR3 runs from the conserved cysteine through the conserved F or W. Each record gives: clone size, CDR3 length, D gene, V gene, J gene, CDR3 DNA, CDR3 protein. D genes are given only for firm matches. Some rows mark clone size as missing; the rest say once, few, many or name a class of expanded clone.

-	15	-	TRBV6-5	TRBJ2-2	TGTGCCAGCAGTCCCTCTCGGGTCCGTACCGGGGAGCTGTTTTTT	CASSPSRVRTGELFF
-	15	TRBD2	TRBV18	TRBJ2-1	TGTGCCAGCACGCCCACTAGCGGGGGAGTAAATGAGCAGTTCTTC	CASTPTSGGVNEQFF
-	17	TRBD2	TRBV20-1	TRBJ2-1	TGCAGTGCTAGTCGTTATTCCAGCGGGGGGGTATACAATGAGCAGTTCTTC	CSASRYSSGGVYNEQFF
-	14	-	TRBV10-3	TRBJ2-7	TGTGCCATCAGTGAGGTGGGGGCGGCCTACGAGCAGTACTTC	CAISEVGAAYEQYF
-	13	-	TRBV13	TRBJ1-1	TGTGCCAGCAGCCCCTCGGGGGACACTGAAGCTTTCTTT	CASSPSGDTEAFF
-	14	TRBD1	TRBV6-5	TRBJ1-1	TGTGCCAGCAGTATTCACAGGGGGCGGACTGAAGCTTTCTTT	CASSIHRGRTEAFF
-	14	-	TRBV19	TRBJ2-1	TGTGCCAGTAGTATTGGCAGCTCCTACAATGAGCAGTTCTTC	CASSIGSSYNEQFF
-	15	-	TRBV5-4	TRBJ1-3	TGTGCCAGCAGCATACTAACGAGCTCTGGAAACACCATATATTTT	CASSILTSSGNTIYF
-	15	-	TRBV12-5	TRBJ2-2	TGTGCTAGTGGTTTGGGTGTACAGAACACCGGGGAGCTGTTTTTT	CASGLGVQNTGELFF
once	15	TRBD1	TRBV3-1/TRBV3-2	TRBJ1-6	TGTGCCAGCAGCCCTGGACAGGGGGCTGGTTCACCCCTCCACTTT	CASSPGQGAGSPLHF
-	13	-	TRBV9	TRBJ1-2	TGTGCCAGCAGCGTCAGGGACTACCAAGGCTACACCTTC	CASSVRDYQGYTF
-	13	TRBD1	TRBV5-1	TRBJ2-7	TGCGCCAGCCGACAGGGCAGGTCCTACGAGCAGTACTTC	CASRQGRSYEQYF
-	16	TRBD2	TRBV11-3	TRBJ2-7	TGTGCCAGCAGCCCCAAACTAGCGGGAGGGCGTGTCGAGCAGTACTTC	CASSPKLAGGRVEQYF
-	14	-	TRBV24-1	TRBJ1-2	TGTGCCACCAGTGACCCGACACGGAACTATGGCTACACCTTC	CATSDPTRNYGYTF
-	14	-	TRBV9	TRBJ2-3	TGTGCCAGCACTAAGGAGTCGGGGTGGGATACGCAGTATTTT	CASTKESGWDTQYF
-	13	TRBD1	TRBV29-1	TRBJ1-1	TGCAGCGTTCAGGACAGGGTGGACACTGAAGCTTTCTTT	CSVQDRVDTEAFF
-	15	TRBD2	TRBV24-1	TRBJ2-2	TGTGCCACCAGGACCGGTAGCGGGGACGCCGGGGAGCTGTTTTTT	CATRTGSGDAGELFF
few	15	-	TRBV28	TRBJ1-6	TGTGCCAGCAGTTTAACAGGGATCTATAATTCACCCCTCCACTTT	CASSLTGIYNSPLHF
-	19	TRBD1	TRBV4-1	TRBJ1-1	TGCGCCAGCAGCCAATTGAGCCTTATAAGGGGGCCTGGGAACACTGAAGCTTTCTTT	CASSQLSLIRGPGNTEAFF
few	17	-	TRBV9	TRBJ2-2	TGTGCCAGCAGCGTAGGGGCTTTCAACCTTGGGGCTGGGGAGCTGTTTTTT	CASSVGAFNLGAGELFF
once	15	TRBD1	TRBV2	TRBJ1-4	TGTGCCAGCAGCCTCCGGGGACAGGGGTTCGAAAAACTGTTTTTT	CASSLRGQGFEKLFF
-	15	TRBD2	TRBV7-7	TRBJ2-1	TGTGCTAGCAGCTTCGGGACTAGCGGGAACAATGAGCAGTTCTTC	CASSFGTSGNNEQFF
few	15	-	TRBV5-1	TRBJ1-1	TGCGCCAGCAGCTTGTTGCAGGGGATCGGCACTGAAGCTTTCTTT	CASSLLQGIGTEAFF
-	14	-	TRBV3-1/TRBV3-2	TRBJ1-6	TGTGCCAGCAGCCCGGCCTCGGGGGGTTCACCCCTCCACTTT	CASSPASGGSPLHF
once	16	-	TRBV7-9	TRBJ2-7	TGTGCCAGCGCTCGGCGACCTTCTGGGCCGACCTACGAGCAGTACTTC	CASARRPSGPTYEQYF
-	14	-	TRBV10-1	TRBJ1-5	TGCGCCAGCAGTGGGGGGGACCCCAATCAGCCCCAGCATTTT	CASSGGDPNQPQHF
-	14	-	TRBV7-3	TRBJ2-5	TGTGCCAGCAGCTTATGGGGCAGGGTGGAGACCCAGTACTTC	CASSLWGRVETQYF